This paragraph reports one TCR beta chain. The antigen is unknown. This specimen comes from a study of Ad26.COV2.S vaccination and SARS-CoV-2 variants. Assay: immunoSEQ multiplex PCR; the TCRdb copy retains only in-frame clones and omits some. Of about 400,000 clones listed, 75% to 90% are singletons. The V end lost 5 bases, the J end lost 5 bases, and 13 bases lay between the germline ends. The germline gives CDR1 LGHNA, CDR2 YSLEER. The CDR3 has 15 amino acids. The treatment: around 19 received Ad26.COV2.S at low or high dose, single or two shots; about five received placebo; per-sample allocation not given. Repertoires come from day 63 after the first vaccine or placebo injection. At a Boston site, the person donating was an adult of 18-55 years. Ad26.COV2.S expressed prefusion-stabilized spike from the original Wuhan strain. Findings of the study overall: Assessments of TCR breadth and depth may have underestimated the total T cell responses. People given the vaccine had a wider spike-specific TCR breadth than placebo recipients did.

This rearrangement joins TRBV4-3 to TRBJ1-6; D possibly corresponds to TRBD1 (5 bases). The receptor comes from a person between 18 and 65 years old who received the Ad26.COV2.S COVID-19 vaccine or a placebo. Sequencing used peripheral blood, obtained in a trial of Ad26.COV2.S vaccine versus placebo. CDR3 nucleotides: TGCGCCAGCAGCTTAGGGGATGCCGATAATTCACCCCTCCACTTT. Its protein is CASSLGDADNSPLHF.